The present TCR beta chain was sequenced within a study of blood T cell repertoires in COVID-19 (dated by TCRdb to 2019 to 2021). Regarding the study in general: The collaborator samples originated in the United States, Italy and Spain and spanned the acute and convalescent phases of COVID-19. The prospective study material was composed of cDNA or gDNA derived from T cells, B-cell-depleted T cells, or PBMCs. The samples were drawn from the first 160 participants of the ongoing ImmuneRACE study and from over 950 subjects provided by 6 global collaborators. Where HLA class I and class II types were available, the types were taken from metadata supplied by the sample provider, not from assay-based typing. The dataset comprised deeply sampled blood TCRbeta repertoires from subjects exposed to, actively infected with, or recovered from COVID-19. A de-identified subject ID, COVID-19 status, age in years and sex were almost always included in the sample metadata. The repertoires were released in a freely available public database intended as a resource for research on the immune response to SARS-CoV-2.

The immunoSEQ Assay, a bias-controlled multiplex PCR, was used to amplify TCRbeta CDR3 regions from genomic DNA. The study's processing was this. The number of nucleated cells in each sample was estimated by amplification of reference gene primers within the assay. To quantify the absolute abundance of each unique TCRbeta CDR3 rearrangement, sequence reads were collapsed and filtered. For each sample, productive Simpson clonality was calculated as the square root of Simpson's diversity index across productive rearrangements. Held by TCRdb, this immuneACCESS table contains in-frame sequences only and omits some clones. Under half of the omission traces to an unresolved V gene where checked; the cause of the rest is unknown. That table supplies the V and J calls and clone size; D and trimming were determined from the DNA. The sample data list 200,000 to 250,000 clones, and about 80% of these were observed just once. About 2% of the sample belongs to the ten largest clones.

The CDR3 runs 13 amino acids, cysteine and phenylalanine included. Of the read, only the CDR3 DNA is kept; its 39 bases are in frame from base 1. Looking up the germline V gene yields CDR1 SGDLS and CDR2 YYNGEE. V and J lose 1 base and 6 bases, and a span of 10 bases separates them. Of note for this clone: The antigen this receptor binds is unknown. No clone much larger than this one lies a single base away; base qualities are absent.

Paper-wide results and their limitations: How much clinical and demographic metadata was included differed by source and by participant, and the metadata was provided uncurated.

In the prospective study, participants were about 18 to 95 years old, resided in under 30 geographic areas of the United States, and were enrolled through a virtual design. In the prospective study, participants were assigned to cohorts based on the clinical history participants reported in a screening survey and a study questionnaire. For ImmuneRACE Cohort 3, a participant was defined as recovered based on two consecutive negative NP/OP PCR tests, clearance by a healthcare professional, or resolution of symptoms. Mobile phlebotomists in the prospective study collected whole blood, serum and a nasopharyngeal or oropharyngeal swab from every participant. Additional blood draws and questionnaires over an approximately two-month period could optionally be provided by prospective study participants. Prospective study blood samples were shipped either frozen or at room temperature before DNA extraction.

Sequencing was done on a sample of PBMCs or T cells enriched from blood (not recorded which). This sequence uses TRBV9 and TRBJ1-2; the D gene is not confidently resolved. This TCR was sampled from a man aged 55 to 70 who had recovered from COVID-19. The CDR3 region has the sequence CASSVNPRNGYTF. Read as DNA, the sequence is TGTGCCAGCAGCGTAAACCCGAGGAATGGCTACACCTTC.